Listed below are T cell receptor beta chains from one sample, sequenced in a study of response to subunit inactivated influenza vaccine. TCRdb re-analysed the RT-PCR reads in MiXCR, keeping a single row per CDR3 protein. This table holds 650,000 or so distinct CDR3 sequences, 13% to 15% found once. Sequences were derived from PBMCs from blood, sampled roughly 15 days before vaccination. The receptors come from a man in his fifties or sixties who received an inactivated influenza vaccine. The CDR3 runs from the conserved cysteine through the conserved F or W. D genes are given only for firm matches. Clone size is not always given. Where it is, it says once, few, many or a class for expanded clones.

J gene | clone size | V gene | D gene | CDR3 protein | CDR3 DNA
TRBJ2-3 | NA | TRBV6-1 | NA | CASSDGGYTDTQYF | TGTGCCAGCAGTGACGGTGGCTACACAGATACGCAGTATTTT
TRBJ2-7 | NA | TRBV12-3/TRBV12-4 | NA | CASSSDLSYEQYF | TGTGCCAGCAGTTCCGACTTATCCTACGAGCAGTACTTC
TRBJ2-1 | many | TRBV4-2 | TRBD2 | CASSQDREGAQFF | TGTGCCAGCAGCCAAGATCGGGAGGGAGCGCAGTTCTTC
TRBJ2-7 | NA | TRBV2 | NA | CATSWQGSYEQYF | TGTGCCACCTCGTGGCAGGGCTCCTACGAGCAGTACTTC
TRBJ2-4 | NA | TRBV20-1 | TRBD2 | CSATRLAGGLAKNIQYF | TGCAGTGCTACAAGACTAGCGGGGGGCTTAGCCAAAAACATTCAGTACTTC
TRBJ2-3 | NA | TRBV6-5 | NA | CASSYSPYKPDTQYF | TGTGCCAGCAGTTATTCACCCTACAAACCGGATACGCAGTATTTT
TRBJ1-1 | many | TRBV7-8 | TRBD1 | CASSSLDRAGTEAFF | TGTGCCAGCAGCTCACTGGACAGGGCTGGGACTGAAGCTTTCTTT
TRBJ2-5 | few | TRBV6-1 | NA | CASSGERLETQYF | TGTGCCAGCAGCGGGGAGAGGCTGGAGACCCAGTACTTC
TRBJ2-7 | few | TRBV5-4 | TRBD2 | CASSSRTSGNPYEQYF | TGTGCCAGCAGCTCCCGGACTAGCGGGAATCCCTACGAGCAGTACTTC
TRBJ2-1 | NA | TRBV20-1 | NA | CSAGRLAPNEQFF | TGCAGTGCTGGCCGGCTAGCTCCCAATGAGCAGTTCTTC
TRBJ1-5 | few | TRBV6-1 | NA | CASRARSQPQHF | TGTGCCAGCAGGGCCCGCAGTCAGCCCCAGCATTTT
TRBJ2-3 | few | TRBV7-2 | NA | CASSHQRREITTDTQYF | TGTGCCAGCAGCCACCAGCGGAGGGAAATCACCACAGATACGCAGTATTTT
TRBJ2-7 | NA | TRBV6-1 | TRBD2 | CASSGGSGGYEQYF | TGTGCCAGCTCAGGGGGTAGCGGGGGCTACGAGCAGTACTTC
TRBJ2-3 | many | TRBV20-1 | NA | CSLQGLRDTQYF | TGCAGTCTACAGGGACTGAGGGATACGCAGTATTTT
TRBJ1-4 | few | TRBV10-3 | NA | CAISESGANNEKLFF | TGTGCCATCAGTGAGTCGGGGGCCAACAATGAAAAACTGTTTTTT
TRBJ2-7 | few | TRBV4-2 | NA | CASSQDTGRTGQYF | TGTGCCAGCAGCCAAGATACCGGCCGGACGGGGCAGTACTTC
TRBJ2-3 | NA | TRBV7-2 | TRBD2 | CASRWTSGGAETQYF | TGTGCCAGCAGATGGACTAGCGGGGGGGCTGAAACGCAGTATTTT
TRBJ2-1 | NA | TRBV20-1 | NA | CSAALEVGRLEQFF | TGCAGTGCAGCCCTGGAGGTAGGGCGTTTGGAGCAGTTCTTC
TRBJ1-2 | NA | TRBV20-1 | NA | CSAPYGYTF | TGCAGTGCCCCCTATGGCTACACCTTC
TRBJ2-1 | few | TRBV9 | TRBD2 | CASSPWTSGGSYNEQFF | TGTGCCAGCAGCCCGTGGACTAGCGGGGGCTCCTACAATGAGCAGTTCTTC
TRBJ2-2 | NA | TRBV20-1 | TRBD2 | CSARQTSGRGNGELFF | TGCAGTGCTAGGCAGACTAGCGGGAGAGGCAACGGGGAGCTGTTTTTT
TRBJ1-1 | many | TRBV12-3/TRBV12-4 | NA | CASSLGGRGTEAFF | TGTGCCAGCAGTTTAGGGGGCCGGGGCACTGAAGCTTTCTTT
TRBJ2-5 | many | TRBV4-1 | NA | CASSQDRSSGWFQETQYF | TGCGCCAGCAGCCAAGATCGATCCTCGGGATGGTTCCAAGAGACCCAGTACTTC
TRBJ2-1 | few | TRBV10-3 | TRBD2 | CAISGGGLANEQFF | TGTGCCATCAGTGGAGGGGGACTAGCCAATGAGCAGTTCTTC